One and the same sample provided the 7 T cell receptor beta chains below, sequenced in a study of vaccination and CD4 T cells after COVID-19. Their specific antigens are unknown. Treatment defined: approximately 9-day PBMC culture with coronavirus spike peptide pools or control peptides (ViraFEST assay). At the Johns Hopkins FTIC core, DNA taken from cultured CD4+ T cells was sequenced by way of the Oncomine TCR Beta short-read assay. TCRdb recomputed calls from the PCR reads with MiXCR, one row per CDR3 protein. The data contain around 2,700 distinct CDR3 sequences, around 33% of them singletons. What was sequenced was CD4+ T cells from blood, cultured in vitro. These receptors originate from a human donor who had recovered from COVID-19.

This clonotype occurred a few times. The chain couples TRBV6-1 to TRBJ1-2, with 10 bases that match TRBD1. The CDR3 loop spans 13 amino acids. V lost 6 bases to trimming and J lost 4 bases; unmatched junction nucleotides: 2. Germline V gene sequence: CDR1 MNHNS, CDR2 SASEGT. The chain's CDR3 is CASRGTGVYGYTF. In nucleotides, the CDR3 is TGTGCCAGCAGGGGGACAGGGGTCTATGGCTACACCTTC.

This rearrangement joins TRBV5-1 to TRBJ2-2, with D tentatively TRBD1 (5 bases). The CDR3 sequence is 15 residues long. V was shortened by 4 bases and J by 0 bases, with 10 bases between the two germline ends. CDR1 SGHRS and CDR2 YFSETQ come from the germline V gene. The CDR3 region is CASSPTVANTGELFF. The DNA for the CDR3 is TGCGCCAGCAGCCCGACAGTAGCGAACACCGGGGAGCTGTTTTTT.

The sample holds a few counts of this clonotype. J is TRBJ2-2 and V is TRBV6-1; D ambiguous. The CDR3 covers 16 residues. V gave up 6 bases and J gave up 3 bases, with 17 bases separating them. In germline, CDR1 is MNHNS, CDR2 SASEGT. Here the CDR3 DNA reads TGTGCCAGCAGCCCCCGAGGTCTGCCGGACACCGGGGAGCTGTTTTTT. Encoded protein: CASSPRGLPDTGELFF.

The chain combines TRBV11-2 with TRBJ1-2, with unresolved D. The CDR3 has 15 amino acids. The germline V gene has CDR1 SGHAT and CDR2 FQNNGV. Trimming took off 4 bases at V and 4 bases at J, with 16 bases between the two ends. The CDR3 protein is CASSSYLRVSYGYTF. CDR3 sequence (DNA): TGTGCCAGCAGCTCGTATCTCCGGGTCTCCTATGGCTACACCTTC.

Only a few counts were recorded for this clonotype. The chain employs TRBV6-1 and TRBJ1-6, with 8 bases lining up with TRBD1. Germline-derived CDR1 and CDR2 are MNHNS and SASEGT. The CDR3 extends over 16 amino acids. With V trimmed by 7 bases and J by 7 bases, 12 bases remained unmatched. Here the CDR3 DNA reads TGTGCCAGCACAGAAAATGGACAGGGAGGGAATTCACCCCTCCACTTT. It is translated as CASTENGQGGNSPLHF.

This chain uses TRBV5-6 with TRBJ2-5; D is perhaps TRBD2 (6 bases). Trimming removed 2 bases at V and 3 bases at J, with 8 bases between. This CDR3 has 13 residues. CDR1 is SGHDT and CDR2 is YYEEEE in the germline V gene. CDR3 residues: CASSFGGEETQYF. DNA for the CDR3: TGTGCCAGCAGCTTCGGCGGGGAAGAGACCCAGTACTTC.

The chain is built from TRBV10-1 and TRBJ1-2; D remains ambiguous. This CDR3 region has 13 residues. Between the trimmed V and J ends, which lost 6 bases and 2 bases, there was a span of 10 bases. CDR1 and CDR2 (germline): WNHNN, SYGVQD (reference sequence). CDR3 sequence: CASSEGINYGYTF. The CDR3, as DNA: TGCGCCAGCAGCGAAGGGATCAACTATGGCTACACCTTC.